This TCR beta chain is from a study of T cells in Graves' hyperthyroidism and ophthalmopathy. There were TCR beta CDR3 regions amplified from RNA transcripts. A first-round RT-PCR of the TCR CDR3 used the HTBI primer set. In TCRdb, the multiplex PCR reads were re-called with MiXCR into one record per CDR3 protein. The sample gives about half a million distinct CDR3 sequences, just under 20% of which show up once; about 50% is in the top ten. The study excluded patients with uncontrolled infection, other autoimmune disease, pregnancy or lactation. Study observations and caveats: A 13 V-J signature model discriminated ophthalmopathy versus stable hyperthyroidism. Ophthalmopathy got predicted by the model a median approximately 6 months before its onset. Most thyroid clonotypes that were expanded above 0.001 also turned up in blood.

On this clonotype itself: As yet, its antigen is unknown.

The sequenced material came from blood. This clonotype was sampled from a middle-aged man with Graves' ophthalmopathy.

In DNA form, the CDR3 reads TGTGCCAGCAGATTTCCACAGGGTCCTCTAGCCAAAAACATTCAGTACTTC. This translates into CASRFPQGPLAKNIQYF. V is TRBV7-3 and J is TRBJ2-4, with TRBD1 as a possible D gene (6 bases). The V and J ends lost 6 bases and 0 bases respectively, with 18 bases between them. The length of the CDR3 is 17 residues. CDR1 and CDR2 from the germline V gene are SGHTA and FQGTGA.